This entry lists 25 T cell receptor beta chains sequenced from one sample in a study of T cell responses to AZD1222 COVID-19 vaccine. Libraries were prepared by immunoSEQ multiplex PCR; TCRdb keeps only in-frame clonotypes and omits some of them. Of roughly 120,000 clones listed, 88% are singletons. Sample: peripheral blood, taken on day 0 of AZD1222 vaccination. These TCRs come from an adult in good health.

J is TRBJ2-4 and V is TRBV7-8; perhaps TRBD2 as D (7 bases). Germline-derived CDR1 and CDR2 are SGHVS and FQNEAQ. The V gene lost 5 bases and the J gene lost 11 bases, with 22 bases spanning the gap. There are 15 residues in the CDR3. Here the CDR3 DNA reads TGTGCCAGCAGCCGAGGGAGGGGGGCTAAGGTATTTCAGTACTTC. Translated: CASSRGRGAKVFQYF.

This clone was seen once. CDR3 in DNA: TGTGCCATCAAATATGACAAGGAGGGACCCCTCTACGAAGCTTTCTTT. Translation: CAIKYDKEGPLYEAFF. The chain couples TRBV10-3 to TRBJ1-1, with D maybe TRBD1 (5 bases). The V end lost 7 bases, the J end lost 8 bases, and 26 bases lay between the germline ends. This CDR3 region has 16 residues. Germline CDR1 reads ENHRY; CDR2 reads SYGVKD.

The chain is built from TRBV6-4 and TRBJ1-1; D perhaps matches TRBD1 (5 bases). The CDR3 sequence is 14 residues long. Deletions cut 3 bases from V and 4 bases from J, with 12 bases between. CDR1 is MRHNA, CDR2 SNTAGT, per germline. CDR3 in amino acids: CASSEGLGRTEAFF. In nucleotides, the CDR3 is TGTGCCAGCAGTGAGGGATTGGGGCGCACTGAAGCTTTCTTT.

This chain uses TRBV6-5 with TRBJ1-6; no clear D. Per the germline V gene, CDR1 is MNHEY and CDR2 is SVGAGI. V was trimmed by 7 bases and J by 10 bases, leaving 17 bases between them. This CDR3 spans 14 amino acids. The DNA for the CDR3 is TGTGCCAGCAAAAACGTAGGGAATCTCTCACCCCTCCACTTT. It codes for CASKNVGNLSPLHF.

DNA of the CDR3: TGTGCCAGCTCCCTTTCGGGGGAACCACCCCAAGAGACCCAGTACTTC. Its protein product is CASSLSGEPPQETQYF. J is TRBJ2-5 and V is TRBV18; TRBD2 is a possible D gene (6 bases). Germline V gives CDR1 KGHSH, CDR2 LQKENI. V shed 6 bases and J shed 1 base, with 18 bases lying between them. The CDR3 runs 16 residues.

The chain joins TRBV6-2 or TRBV6-3 to TRBJ1-2; D is perhaps TRBD1 (5 bases). In germline, CDR1 is MNHEY, CDR2 SVGEGT. V was shortened by 5 bases and J by 6 bases, with 16 bases between the two germline ends. The CDR3 is 14 residues long. CDR3 sequence (DNA): TGTGCCAGCAGTACCCAGGGAGGCCTAAATGGCTACACCTTC. It encodes CASSTQGGLNGYTF.

The chain joins TRBV6-6 to TRBJ2-2; D is possibly TRBD2 (7 bases). Germline loops: CDR1 MNHNY, CDR2 SVGAGI (reference sequence). This CDR3 is built from 15 residues. V was trimmed by 6 bases and J by 6 bases, leaving 17 bases between them. The CDR3 loop is CASRENAGAAGELFF. CDR3 bases: TGTGCCAGCAGGGAGAACGCGGGGGCGGCCGGGGAGCTGTTTTTT.

The chain couples TRBV19 to TRBJ1-6; no clear D gene. This CDR3 has 17 residues. The V gene lost 9 bases and the J gene lost 0 bases, with 18 bases spanning the gap. Germline assignment: CDR1 LNHDA and CDR2 SQIVND (reference sequence). The CDR3 DNA sequence: TGTGCCAGCCAGTGGCGGAGGGTGAGCTCCTATAATTCACCCCTCCACTTT. Translating gives CASQWRRVSSYNSPLHF.

The CDR3 bases are TGTGCCAGCCGACAGGGGACAAACACTGAAGCTTTCTTT. Translation gives CASRQGTNTEAFF. The rearrangement links TRBV6-4 to TRBJ1-1; TRBD1 matches at 8 bases. After removal of 8 bases from V and 2 bases from J, the junction contained 4 bases not matched to a gene. CDR1 is MRHNA and CDR2 is SNTAGT in the germline V gene. The CDR3 covers 13 residues.

This chain connects TRBV2 to TRBJ1-2; 12 bases line up with TRBD1. The V segment lost 6 bases and the J segment 4 bases; nucleotides outside the gene matches: 3. Germline V CDR1 and CDR2: SNHLY, FYNNEI. This CDR3 is 14 amino acids long. The CDR3 spells CASRGTGGTYGYTF. For the CDR3, the DNA is TGTGCCAGCAGGGGGACAGGGGGCACCTATGGCTACACCTTC.

The chain uses TRBV5-1 and TRBJ2-7; 7 nucleotides line up with TRBD1. J was trimmed by 4 bases and V by 0 bases; bases with no gene match: 7. Germline V gene lookup returns CDR1 SGHRS and CDR2 YFSETQ. The CDR3 spans 15 residues. CDR3 sequence: CASSLGDRVRYEQYF. CDR3 DNA sequence: TGCGCCAGCAGCTTGGGAGACAGGGTTCGGTACGAGCAGTACTTC.

This clone was counted once. The CDR3 DNA sequence: TGTGCCAGCAGCTTTAGCGATTCAGGGGGATCACCCCTCCACTTT. Its translation: CASSFSDSGGSPLHF. V gene TRBV7-6 combines with J gene TRBJ1-6; 7 bases are a match to TRBD1. Per the germline V gene, CDR1 is SGHVS and CDR2 is FNYEAQ. With V trimmed by 3 bases and J by 10 bases, 9 bases remained unmatched. The CDR3 loop spans 15 amino acids. Full variable domain (missing parts from reference TRBV7-6 and TRBJ1-6): GAGVSQSPRYKVTKRGQDVALRCDPISGHVSLYWYRQALGQGPEFLTYFNYEAQQDKSGLPNDRFSAERPEGSISTLTIQRTEQRDSAMYRCASSFSDSGGSPLHFGNGTRLTVT.

The V and J genes are TRBV7-3 and TRBJ2-1, with D perhaps TRBD1 (5 bases). The CDR3 runs to 14 residues. Trimming took off 2 bases at V and 8 bases at J, with 13 bases between the two ends. Per germline, CDR1 SGHTA and CDR2 FQGTGA. CDR3 nucleotide sequence: TGTGCCAGCAGCTTACGGTTCAGGGCAGATGAGCAGTTCTTC. Amino acid sequence: CASSLRFRADEQFF. The entire variable domain, with the rest obtained from reference TRBV7-3 and TRBJ2-1, is as follows: GAGVSQTPSNKVTEKGKYVELRCDPISGHTALYWYRQSLGQGPEFLIYFQGTGAADDSGLPNDRFFAVRPEGSVSTLKIQRTERGDSAVYLCASSLRFRADEQFFGPGTRLTVL.

This rearrangement joins TRBV3-1 (or the pseudogene TRBV3-2) to TRBJ1-2, with TRBD1 as a possible D gene (6 bases). The V and J ends lost 5 bases and 4 bases respectively, with 17 bases between them. CDR3 length equals 15 residues. Germline V gives CDR1 LGHDT, CDR2 YNNKEL (reference sequence). The CDR3 here is CASSAQGGRGYGYTF. DNA for the CDR3: TGTGCCAGCAGCGCACAGGGTGGGCGAGGCTATGGCTACACCTTC.

The CDR3 sequence: CASSLGGGGSYEQYF. In nucleotides, the CDR3 is TGTGCCAGCAGCTTAGGGGGCGGGGGCTCCTACGAGCAGTACTTC. The V gene is TRBV7-8, the J gene TRBJ2-7; 7 bases match TRBD2. Germline loops: CDR1 SGHVS, CDR2 FQNEAQ. Trimming cost V 1 base and J 0 bases; bases outside gene matches: 3. CDR3 length: 15 residues.

The chain is built from TRBV15 and TRBJ1-5; perhaps TRBD1 as D (6 bases). V gave up 0 bases and J gave up 4 bases, with 25 bases separating them. The CDR3 runs to 20 residues. Germline V lookup: CDR1 LNHNV, CDR2 YYDKDF (reference sequence). In DNA, the CDR3 is TGTGCCACCAGCAGAGATAGACGCGACGGGACCGGGACACTAAATCAGCCCCAGCATTTT. Translated: CATSRDRRDGTGTLNQPQHF. Using reference TRBV15 and TRBJ1-5 for the parts outside the CDR3, the full variable domain is DAMVIQNPRYQVTQFGKPVTLSCSQTLNHNVMYWYQQKSSQAPKLLFHYYDKDFNNEADTPDNFQSRRPNTSFCFLDIRSPGLGDTAMYLCATSRDRRDGTGTLNQPQHFGDGTRLSIL.

The V and J genes are TRBV6-2 or TRBV6-3 and TRBJ2-3; a possible D gene is TRBD1 (6 bases). The germline V and J ends were trimmed by 4 bases and 4 bases, with 21 bases remaining between them. This CDR3 comprises 17 residues. Germline lookup yields CDR1 MNHEY and CDR2 SVGEGT. The CDR3 loop reads CASSWLQGLVGADTQYF. CDR3 coding DNA: TGTGCCAGCAGTTGGCTACAGGGTCTGGTCGGTGCAGATACGCAGTATTTT.

The DNA for the CDR3 is TGTGCCAGCAGCGTAGCTGGGTGGGAGCAGTTCTTC. This gives the protein CASSVAGWEQFF. The V and J genes are TRBV9 and TRBJ2-1; D is uncertain. CDR3 size: 12 residues. V dropped 0 bases and J dropped 10 bases, with 8 bases sitting between them. Germline V gene data show CDR1 as SGDLS and CDR2 as YYNGEE.

This rearrangement joins TRBV7-3 to TRBJ1-1, with D perhaps TRBD1 (5 bases). Germline V gene sequence: CDR1 SGHTA, CDR2 FQGTGA. Trimming removed 5 bases from V and 1 base from J, with 11 bases in between. CDR3 length equals 14 residues. The CDR3 sequence: CASSEGGENTEAFF. The CDR3 bases are TGTGCCAGCAGCGAAGGAGGGGAGAACACTGAAGCTTTCTTT. The full variable domain, its missing parts supplied by reference TRBV7-3 and TRBJ1-1, is GAGVSQTPSNKVTEKGKYVELRCDPISGHTALYWYRQSLGQGPEFLIYFQGTGAADDSGLPNDRFFAVRPEGSVSTLKIQRTERGDSAVYLCASSEGGENTEAFFGQGTRLTVV.

This CDR3 reads CASSLGSTYEQYF. The CDR3 DNA follows: TGTGCCAGCAGCCTCGGGAGCACCTACGAGCAGTACTTC. V and J are TRBV14 and TRBJ2-7; maybe TRBD2 (6 bases). Trimming pared 4 bases from V and 2 bases from J, leaving 9 bases between. The V gene's germline CDR1 is SGHDN and CDR2 FVKESK. The CDR3 is made up of 13 amino acids. Drawing the rest from reference TRBV14 and TRBJ2-7, the complete variable domain is EAGVTQFPSHSVIEKGQTVTLRCDPISGHDNLYWYRRVMGKEIKFLLHFVKESKQDESGMPNNRFLAERTGGTYSTLKVQPAELEDSGVYFCASSLGSTYEQYFGPGTRLTVT.

This clone has just one count. CDR3 nucleotide sequence: TGCGCCAGCAGCTTGGACGGGGTTTCTACTTCACCCCTCCACTTT. Protein product: CASSLDGVSTSPLHF. The J gene is TRBJ1-6, the V gene TRBV5-1; no clear D. The V end was cut by 0 bases, the J end by 9 bases, with 13 bases between. This CDR3 has 15 residues. CDR1 SGHRS and CDR2 YFSETQ come from the germline V gene.

The V and J genes are TRBV11-2 and TRBJ1-3, with a weak D call TRBD1 (5 bases). In germline, CDR1 is SGHAT, CDR2 FQNNGV. Between the trimmed V and J ends, which lost 4 bases and 4 bases, there was a span of 17 bases. CDR3 length: 16 amino acids. In nucleotides, the CDR3 is TGTGCCAGCAGCTCCATCGGGGGGGTCTTCGGAAACACCATATATTTT. Translation: CASSSIGGVFGNTIYF.

In this sample, this clone turned up a few times. V usage is TRBV27 and J usage is TRBJ1-1; the D is unclear. V dropped 5 bases and J dropped 4 bases, with 11 bases sitting between them. This CDR3 has 13 residues. Germline V CDR1 and CDR2: MNHEY, SMNVEV (reference sequence). The CDR3 DNA reads as TGTGCCAGCAGTCTCCTCGTTGGCACTGAAGCTTTCTTT. Translation gives CASSLLVGTEAFF.

V gene TRBV3-1 (or the pseudogene TRBV3-2) combines with J gene TRBJ2-1; 8 bases match TRBD2. V trimming: 5 bases; J trimming: 5 bases; junction bases outside the gene matches: 8. CDR1 and CDR2 (germline): LGHDT, YNNKEL (reference sequence). This CDR3 contains 15 residues. The CDR3 nucleotides read TGTGCCAGCAGCGAAAATCCGGGACTAGACAATGAGCAGTTCTTC. It translates to CASSENPGLDNEQFF.

This chain uses TRBV19 with TRBJ2-5, with D unresolved. The CDR3 length is 13 residues. Germline CDR1 is LNHDA and CDR2 is SQIVND (reference sequence). V lost 3 bases to trimming and J lost 4 bases, with 9 bases between them. CDR3 DNA sequence: TGTGCCAGTAGTATGCGGCGTGCAGAGACCCAGTACTTC. The encoded protein is CASSMRRAETQYF.